Each of the 9 T cell receptor beta chains below was sequenced from the same sample in a study of CD8 T cells in Susac syndrome. Reverse transcription of about 0.5 to 1 ug RNA used random hexamers. MiXCR, run by TCRdb on the immunoSEQ multiplex PCR reads, gives a single entry per CDR3 protein. The sample holds some 120,000 distinct CDR3 sequences, approximately 94% seen once. The specimen sequenced was CD4+ T cells from PBMCs. The receptors stem from a human donor with multiple sclerosis.

This clonotype was picked up one time. The chain links TRBV30 to TRBJ2-5, with D unresolved. The CDR3 loop spans 13 amino acids. V lost 4 bases, J lost 5 bases, and 14 bases lay in between. Looked up from germline, CDR1 is GTSNPN and CDR2 is SVGIG (reference sequence). The CDR3 DNA sequence: TGTGCCTGGACGGCAGGCCCCCTGGAGACCCAGTACTTC. Translation: CAWTAGPLETQYF.

The V call is TRBV30, the J call TRBJ1-4, with D hard to call. The length of the CDR3 is 14 residues. With 0 bases removed from V and 6 bases from J, the gap between germline ends came to 11 bases. From germline, CDR1 is GTSNPN and CDR2 SVGIG (reference sequence). The chain's CDR3 is CAWSVHQTYEKLFF. Written as DNA, the CDR3 is TGTGCCTGGAGTGTACACCAGACTTATGAAAAACTGTTTTTT.

This clonotype was detected only once. The chain carries TRBV6-5 and TRBJ1-3; D not certain. Per germline, CDR1 MNHEY and CDR2 SVGAGI. Trimming removed 6 bases from V and 3 bases from J, with 15 bases in between. CDR3 length equals 15 residues. In nucleotides, the CDR3 is TGTGCCAGCAGCTTTCTAACAGAGGGTGGAAACACCATATATTTT. Translation gives CASSFLTEGGNTIYF.

The rearrangement links TRBV9 to TRBJ1-4; TRBD1 aligns across 8 bases. V gave up 3 bases and J gave up 4 bases; unmatched junction bases: 2. This CDR3 region has 14 residues. Germline CDR1 and CDR2: SGDLS and YYNGEE. This chain's CDR3 is CASSATGVNEKLFF. CDR3 nucleotide sequence: TGTGCCAGCAGCGCGACAGGGGTTAATGAAAAACTGTTTTTT. The full variable domain, completed using reference TRBV9 and TRBJ1-4, is DSGVTQTPKHLITATGQRVTLRCSPRSGDLSVYWYQQSLDQGLQFLIQYYNGEERAKGNILERFSAQQFPDLHSELNLSSLELGDSALYFCASSATGVNEKLFFGSGTQLSVL.

The chain carries TRBV7-9 and TRBJ2-2; 13 positions match TRBD2. The CDR3 runs to 17 residues. Germline trimming cut 10 bases from V and 2 bases from J; bases unmatched to any gene: 10. CDR1 and CDR2 (germline): SEHNR, FQNEAQ (reference sequence). In DNA, the CDR3 is TGTGCCACCCCCGGACTAGCGGGGGCCCGAAACACCGGGGAGCTGTTTTTT. Amino acid sequence: CATPGLAGARNTGELFF.

V gene TRBV29-1 combines with J gene TRBJ2-5; D is uncertain. Trimming pared 8 bases from V and 1 base from J, leaving 11 bases between. Germline CDR1 SQVTM, CDR2 ANQGSEA. The CDR3 covers 12 residues. The CDR3 nucleotides are TGCAGCAGCTGGGGAATCCAAGAGACCCAGTACTTC. The encoded protein is CSSWGIQETQYF.

For the CDR3, the DNA is TGCGCCAGCAGCCGCTGGGCCAGGGCGAATGACGAAGAGACCCAGTACTTC. Translation gives CASSRWARANDEETQYF. This chain joins TRBV5-1 and TRBJ2-5; weak D call: TRBD1 (5 bases). This CDR3 has 17 residues. V was clipped by 4 bases and J by 3 bases, with 22 bases between them. Germline CDR1 reads SGHRS; CDR2 reads YFSETQ.

V usage is TRBV5-1 and J usage is TRBJ2-7; a possible D gene is TRBD2 (7 bases). Germline V gene sequence: CDR1 SGHRS, CDR2 YFSETQ. Trimming removed 1 base at V and 5 bases at J, with 13 bases between. There are 14 residues in the CDR3. CDR3 sequence: CASSLRGGPDEQYF. The CDR3 DNA reads TGCGCCAGCAGCTTGAGGGGGGGGCCGGACGAGCAGTACTTC. The full variable domain, in which reference TRBV5-1 and TRBJ2-7 provide the parts outside the CDR3, is KAGVTQTPRYLIKTRGQQVTLSCSPISGHRSVSWYQQTPGQGLQFLFEYFSETQRNKGNFPGRFSGRQFSNSRSEMNVSTLELGDSALYLCASSLRGGPDEQYFGPGTRLTVT.

This clonotype was detected a few times. V gene TRBV20-1 combines with J gene TRBJ2-3; D may be TRBD2 (6 bases). Trimming cost V 3 bases and J 2 bases, with 12 bases left between them. The CDR3 has 14 residues. Per the germline V gene, CDR1 is DFQATT and CDR2 is SNEGSKA (reference sequence). DNA for the CDR3: TGCAGTGCTAGGCGCGGGGCAACCACAGATACGCAGTATTTT. This translates into CSARRGATTDTQYF.